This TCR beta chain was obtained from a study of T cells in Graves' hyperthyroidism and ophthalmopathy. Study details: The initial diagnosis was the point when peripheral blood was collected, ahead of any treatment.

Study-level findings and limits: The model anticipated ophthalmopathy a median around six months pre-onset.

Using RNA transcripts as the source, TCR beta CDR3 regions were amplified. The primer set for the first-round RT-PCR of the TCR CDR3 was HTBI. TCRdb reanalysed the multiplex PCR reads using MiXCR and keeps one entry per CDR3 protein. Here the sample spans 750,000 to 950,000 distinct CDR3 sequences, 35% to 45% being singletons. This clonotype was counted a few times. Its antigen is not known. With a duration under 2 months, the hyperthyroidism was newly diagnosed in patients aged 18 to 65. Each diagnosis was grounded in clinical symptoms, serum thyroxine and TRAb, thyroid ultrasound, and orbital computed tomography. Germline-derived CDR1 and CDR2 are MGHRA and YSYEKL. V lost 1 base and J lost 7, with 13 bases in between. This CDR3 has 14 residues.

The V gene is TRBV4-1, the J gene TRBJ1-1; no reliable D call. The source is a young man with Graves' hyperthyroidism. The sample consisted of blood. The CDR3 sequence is CASSQAEVHIEAFF. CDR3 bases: TGCGCCAGCAGCCAAGCCGAGGTCCACATTGAAGCTTTCTTT.